This TCR beta chain was obtained from a study of OX40 agonist ivuxolimab in advanced cancers. Notes on the study in general: At doses 0.1 to 3.0 mg/kg, CD4+ and CD8+ clones expanded. Which antigen the expanded peripheral T cells recognized is unknown.

About this clone: What it binds is unknown.

The protocol was immunoSEQ multiplex PCR, while the TCRdb copy is restricted to in-frame clones and leaves out a portion. The sample lists 12,000 or so clones, about 81% occurring once. The material was CD4+ or CD8+ T cells sorted from blood, obtained in a trial of the OX40 agonist ivuxolimab. This clonotype originated in an adult with an advanced solid tumor such as melanoma, head and neck, liver or kidney cancer.

The CDR3, as DNA: TGCGCCAGCAGCCCCCAGAGGACAGGATCCTACGAGCAGTACTTC. This gives the protein CASSPQRTGSYEQYF. The chain uses TRBV4-3 and TRBJ2-7, with TRBD1 matching 7 bases. The ends lost 4 bases at V and 1 base at J; junction bases unmatched: 7. The CDR3 extends over 15 amino acids. CDR1 and CDR2 from the germline V gene are LGHNA and YSLEER.